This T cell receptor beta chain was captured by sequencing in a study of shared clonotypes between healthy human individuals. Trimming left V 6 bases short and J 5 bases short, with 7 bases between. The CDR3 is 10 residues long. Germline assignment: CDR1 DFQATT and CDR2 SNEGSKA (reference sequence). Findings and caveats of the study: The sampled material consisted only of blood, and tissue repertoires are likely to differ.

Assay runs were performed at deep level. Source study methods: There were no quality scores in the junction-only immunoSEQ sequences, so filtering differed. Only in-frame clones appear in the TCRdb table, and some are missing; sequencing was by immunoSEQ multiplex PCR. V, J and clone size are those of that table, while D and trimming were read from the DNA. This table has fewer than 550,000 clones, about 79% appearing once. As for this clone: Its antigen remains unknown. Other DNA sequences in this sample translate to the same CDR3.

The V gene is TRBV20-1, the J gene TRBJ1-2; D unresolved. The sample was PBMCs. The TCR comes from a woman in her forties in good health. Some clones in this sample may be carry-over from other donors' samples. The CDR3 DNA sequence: TGCAGTGCAGCAGATTATGGCTACACCTTC. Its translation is CSAADYGYTF.